The entry below describes one T cell receptor beta chain. Its antigen is currently not known. Qualities for individual bases were not recorded, and no much larger clone is one base off. Patients with a history of autoimmune disease or receiving systemic immunosuppression were excluded from the trial. In every dose cohort, peripheral blood was drawn for TCR sequencing at baseline, cycle 4 day 1, and cycle 7 day 1. Samples were obtained from an open-label, multicenter, first-in-human phase I dose-escalation trial of ivuxolimab. Adults with locally advanced or metastatic melanoma, renal cell carcinoma, hepatocellular carcinoma or head and neck squamous cell carcinoma were enrolled in the trial. Before TCR sequencing, CD4+ T cells and CD8+ T cells were sorted from peripheral blood as separate populations. The CDR3 numbers 16 residues from cysteine through phenylalanine. Solely the CDR3 DNA is kept, with 48 bases framed from the first base. V is clipped by 5 bases and J by 1 base, and the sequence between their germline boundaries is 17 bases long. Sequences KGHSH (CDR1) and LQKENI (CDR2) are obtained from the germline V gene.

For sequencing of the TCRbeta CDR3 region, genomic DNA was extracted from the sorted cells. The immunoSEQ Assay was used to sequence the TCRbeta CDR3 regions. What TCRdb holds here is the immuneACCESS table cut down to in-frame rearrangements. Part of the clones is not present; checked against another copy, under half of the missing clones reflect an unresolved V gene, and the others are unexplained. This sample has approximately 58,000 clones in its table, and around 84% of those were observed once. The ten largest clones represent approximately 2% of the sample. The sample comes from a study of OX40 agonist ivuxolimab in advanced cancers. Regarding the study in general: Ivuxolimab, which targeted the costimulatory receptor OX40 (CD134), was an agonistic, fully human IgG2 monoclonal antibody. Peripheral TCRbeta sequencing was intended to test whether TCR sequence diversity was altered and clonal T-cell expansion was caused by ivuxolimab. Prior anti-PD-1, anti-PD-L1 or anti-CTLA-4 therapy was permitted, and approximately 41% of dose-escalation patients had received checkpoint inhibitors. Of the 50 or so patients in dose escalation, about 20 had hepatocellular carcinoma, roughly 15 had melanoma, 9 had renal cell carcinoma and 9 had head and neck cancer. Intravenous ivuxolimab was administered to patients every 2 weeks at six dose levels: 0.01, 0.1, 0.3, 1.5, 3 and 10 mg/kg. In the dose-escalation cohort, 82.7% of patients were male, and the mean age was roughly 60 years, with a range of roughly 20 to 85. The paper covers the monotherapy dose-escalation part of the phase I ivuxolimab trial, which included N = 52 patients. Partial responses occurred in three dose-escalation patients, of whom one had hepatocellular carcinoma and two had cutaneous melanoma. Broader findings and caveats from the paper: In the 0.1-3.0 mg/kg groups, partial responders were among the patients with the lowest normalized peripheral clonal expansion, particularly in CD8+ T cells. Low levels of normalized T-cell clonal expansion were also shown by some nonresponding patients. Which antigens the clonally expanded peripheral T cells were specific for was not determined. After ivuxolimab, CD8+ T cells had more expanded clones than CD4+ T cells on average. At doses of 0.1 to 3.0 mg/kg, clonal expansion of both CD4+ and CD8+ T cells in blood was seen between baseline and week 6.

The sample consisted of CD4+ or CD8+ T cells sorted from blood, taken in a trial of the OX40 agonist ivuxolimab. The receptor was isolated from an adult with an advanced solid tumor such as melanoma, head and neck, liver or kidney cancer. The chain links TRBV18 with TRBJ1-1; TRBD1 is a weak D gene call, 6 bases matching. The nucleotides are TGTGCCAGCTCATTCGTCCGGGACATGGGGAACACTGAAGCTTTCTTT. This codes for CASSFVRDMGNTEAFF.